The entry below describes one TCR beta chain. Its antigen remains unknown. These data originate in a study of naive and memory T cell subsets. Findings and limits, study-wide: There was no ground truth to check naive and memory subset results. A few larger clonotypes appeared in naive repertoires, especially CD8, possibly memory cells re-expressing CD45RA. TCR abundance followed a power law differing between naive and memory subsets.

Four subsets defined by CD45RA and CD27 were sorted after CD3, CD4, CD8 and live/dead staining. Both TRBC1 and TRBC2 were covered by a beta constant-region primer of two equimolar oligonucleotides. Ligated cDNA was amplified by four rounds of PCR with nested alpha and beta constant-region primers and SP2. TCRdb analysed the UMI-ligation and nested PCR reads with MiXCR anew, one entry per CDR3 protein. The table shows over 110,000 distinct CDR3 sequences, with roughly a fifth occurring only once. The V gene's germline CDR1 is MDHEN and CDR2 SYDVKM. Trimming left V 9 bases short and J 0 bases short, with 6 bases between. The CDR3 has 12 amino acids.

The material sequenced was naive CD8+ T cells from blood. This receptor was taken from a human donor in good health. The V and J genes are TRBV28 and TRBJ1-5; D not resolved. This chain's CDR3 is CASVYSNQPQHF. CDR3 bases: TGTGCCAGTGTTTATAGCAATCAGCCCCAGCATTTT.